Below are 14 T cell receptor beta chains sequenced from a single sample in a study of somatic mutations in cytotoxic T cells in rheumatoid arthritis. Produced via immunoSEQ multiplex PCR; TCRdb's table is partial and in-frame only. The sample records about 18,000 clones, about 73% being singletons. The specimen was CD8+ T cells sorted from blood. These receptors came from a woman aged 55-69 years in good health.

This clone was recorded once. V and J are TRBV9 and TRBJ2-1, with TRBD2 identical over 7 bases. The V segment lost 3 bases and the J segment 7 bases; nucleotides outside the gene matches: 16. Looked up from germline, CDR1 is SGDLS and CDR2 is YYNGEE. The CDR3 length is 17 residues. CDR3 DNA sequence: TGTGCCAGCAGCGCCTCTTCGACTAGCTCGAGGTTGAATGAGCAGTTCTTC. Amino acids: CASSASSTSSRLNEQFF.

The chain is built from TRBV2 and TRBJ1-3; D is uncertain. The CDR3 is 11 residues long. In germline, CDR1 is SNHLY, CDR2 FYNNEI. With 6 bases removed from V and 3 bases from J, the gap between germline ends came to 3 bases. Written as DNA, the CDR3 is TGTGCCAGCAGCGGTGGAAACACCATATATTTT. Its translation is CASSGGNTIYF.

Within the sample, this clone is medium-sized. V gene TRBV7-9 combines with J gene TRBJ2-3; D may match TRBD1 or TRBD2 (6 bases each). From germline, CDR1 is SEHNR and CDR2 FQNEAQ (reference sequence). The CDR3 totals 15 residues. Trimming took off 2 bases at V and 2 bases at J, with 11 bases between the two ends. The CDR3 nucleotides read TGTGCCAGCAGCTTACAACGGGGGCACACAGATACGCAGTATTTT. Protein sequence: CASSLQRGHTDTQYF.

V gene TRBV5-1 combines with J gene TRBJ2-7; perhaps TRBD1 as D (6 bases). The germline gives CDR1 SGHRS, CDR2 YFSETQ. There are 16 residues in the CDR3. V lost 0 bases and J 3 bases, leaving 16 bases between the germline ends. In nucleotides, the CDR3 is TGCGCCAGCAGCTTGGCCCAGACAGGAGGCCGCTACGAGCAGTACTTC. This codes for CASSLAQTGGRYEQYF.

This rearrangement joins TRBV10-3 to TRBJ1-2; 10 bases agree with TRBD1. The junction had 12 bases not matched to a gene; V was cut back by 0 bases and J by 5 bases. This CDR3 spans 18 amino acids. Germline V gene lookup returns CDR1 ENHRY and CDR2 SYGVKD. In DNA, the CDR3 is TGTGCCATCAGTGAGTCTCCGGGACAGGGGTCCCGGGGGTATGGCTACACCTTC. It specifies CAISESPGQGSRGYGYTF.

The table lists this clone with a few counts. The gene calls are TRBV6-1 and TRBJ2-7, with D unclear. Per the germline V gene, CDR1 is MNHNS and CDR2 is SASEGT. The CDR3 sequence is 15 residues long. V was shortened by 3 bases and J by 1 base, with 13 bases between the two germline ends. The CDR3 DNA reads as TGTGCCAGCAGTGAGGAAGGGTTAGGGTCCTACGAGCAGTACTTC. It specifies CASSEEGLGSYEQYF.

This chain connects TRBV19 to TRBJ2-7; 9 bases map to TRBD1. V was pared by 1 base and J by 0 bases, with 10 bases of the junction left unmatched. The CDR3 spans 18 residues. Germline V gene sequence: CDR1 LNHDA, CDR2 SQIVND (reference sequence). The CDR3 here is CASSIVGTGGPSSYEQYF. CDR3 in DNA: TGTGCCAGTAGTATAGTGGGTACAGGGGGCCCCAGCTCCTACGAGCAGTACTTC.

This chain connects TRBV29-1 to TRBJ2-1; 11 positions match TRBD2. Germline loops: CDR1 SQVTM, CDR2 ANQGSEA. Trimming cost V 6 bases and J 2 bases; bases outside gene matches: 0. This CDR3 spans 13 amino acids. The CDR3 DNA sequence: TGCAGCGTACTAGCGGGGGCCTACAATGAGCAGTTCTTC. Translation gives CSVLAGAYNEQFF.

This clone has more than one count but fewer than ten. The chain links TRBV15 to TRBJ1-2; the D is unclear. The CDR3 loop spans 13 amino acids. V dropped 0 bases and J dropped 4 bases, with 6 bases sitting between them. Germline CDR1 is LNHNV and CDR2 is YYDKDF (reference sequence). The CDR3 bases are TGTGCCACCAGCAGAGAGTCTGGCTATGGCTACACCTTC. It encodes CATSRESGYGYTF.

The chain couples TRBV29-1 to TRBJ2-7; a possible D gene is TRBD2 (7 bases). This CDR3 is 16 amino acids long. The germline V gene has CDR1 SQVTM and CDR2 ANQGSEA. V dropped 2 bases and J dropped 2 bases, with 19 bases sitting between them. Here the CDR3 DNA reads TGCAGCGTTGAATGGGGGGGGGCAGGCGGACCCTACGAGCAGTACTTC. Translation gives CSVEWGGAGGPYEQYF.

The chain carries TRBV7-9 and TRBJ2-3; no definite D call. The CDR3 has 12 amino acids. V gave up 6 bases and J gave up 2 bases, with 6 bases separating them. CDR1 is SEHNR, CDR2 FQNEAQ, per germline (reference sequence). The CDR3, as DNA: TGTGCCAGCAGTAAACACACAGATACGCAGTATTTT. Protein sequence: CASSKHTDTQYF.

On this clone itself: The conserved closing phenylalanine or tryptophan is absent in this CDR3, likely reflecting a read error. The DNA is omitted, as the CDR3 cannot be located on it reliably, and the CDR3 follows TCRdb's listing. The CDR3 region is CASSEGRY. The rearrangement links TRBV2 to TRBJ1-2; whether TRBD1, the table's D call, matches the DNA was not checked. Germline CDR1 and CDR2: SNHLY and FYNNEI. A total of 8 residues make up the CDR3, ends included.

The chain links TRBV14 to TRBJ1-2, with 9 bases aligning to TRBD1. Germline V gene sequence: CDR1 SGHDN, CDR2 FVKESK. J lost 8 bases, V lost 3 bases, and 4 bases had no gene match. The CDR3 sequence is 13 residues long. The CDR3 nucleotides read TGTGCCAGCAGCCACCGGACAGGGGAAGGCTACACCTTC. This sequence encodes CASSHRTGEGYTF.

This rearrangement joins TRBV16 to TRBJ2-7; the D gene is possibly TRBD1 (6 bases). The V end lost 1 base, the J end lost 5 bases, and 9 bases lay between the germline ends. Per the germline V gene, CDR1 is KGHSY and CDR2 is FQNENV. CDR3 size: 13 residues. CDR3 DNA: TGTGCCAGCAGCCAATTCAAGGGGGACGAGCAGTACTTC. This encodes CASSQFKGDEQYF.